The sequence of this T cell receptor (beta chain) was determined in a study of persistence of HIV-infected CD4 T cells. Study-wide context: CD4+ T cells responding to CMV or HIV-1 Gag were isolated. Overall study results and limits: Degenerate expanded CDR3beta sequences were enriched among CMV- and Gag-responding cells.

As for this clone: Its antigen is not known.

Lysates of CMV-infected fibroblasts at around 9.1 ug/mL stimulated these cells. CD40L/CD69 double-negative CD45RO-high memory CD4+ T cells were collected. For around 20 hours, CD8-depleted PBMCs received anti-CD28/CD49d costimulation, a CD40-blocking antibody and enfuvirtide. The immunoSEQ assay was version 4, run in survey mode. The table came from immunoSEQ multiplex PCR; TCRdb's copy has only in-frame clones and leaves some out. The sample gives 50,000 or so clones, about 81% of which show up once; less than 3% is in the top ten. Per germline, CDR1 SGHTA and CDR2 FQGNSA. The CDR3 runs 15 residues. The V and J ends lost 7 bases and 1 base, in that order; junction bases with no gene match: 9.

The receptor was derived from an adult man with HIV who was CMV-seropositive. The chain joins TRBV7-2 to TRBJ2-5; 7 bases align to TRBD1. This sample comprised CD4+ T cells sorted from PBMCs after 18-hour stimulation, obtained from a patient who received antiretroviral therapy. In DNA form, the CDR3 reads TGTGCCAGCAACCAAAGGACAGGAACCCAAGAGACCCAGTACTTC. Amino acids: CASNQRTGTQETQYF.